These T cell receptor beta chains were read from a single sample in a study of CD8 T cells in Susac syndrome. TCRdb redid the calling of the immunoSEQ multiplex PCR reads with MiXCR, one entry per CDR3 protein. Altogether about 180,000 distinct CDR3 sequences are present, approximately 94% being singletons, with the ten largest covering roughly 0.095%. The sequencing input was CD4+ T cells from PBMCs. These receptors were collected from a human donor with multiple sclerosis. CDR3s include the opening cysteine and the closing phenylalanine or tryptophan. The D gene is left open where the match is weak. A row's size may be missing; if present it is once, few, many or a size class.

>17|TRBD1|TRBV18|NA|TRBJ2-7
TGTGCCAGCTCACCTTTAGGGGGACAGGTGACCTCCTACGAGCAGTACTTC
CASSPLGGQVTSYEQYF
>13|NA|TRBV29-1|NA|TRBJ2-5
TGCAGCGTTGGAAGGACAGACCAAGAGACCCAGTACTTC
CSVGRTDQETQYF
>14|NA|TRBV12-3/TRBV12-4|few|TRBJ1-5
TGTGCCAGCAGCTTAGCAGGGGGCAATCAGCCCCAGCATTTT
CASSLAGGNQPQHF
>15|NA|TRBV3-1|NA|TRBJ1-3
TGTGCCAGCAGCCAAGGGGTGGGAACTGGAAACACCATATATTTT
CASSQGVGTGNTIYF
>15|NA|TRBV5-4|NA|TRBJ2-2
TGTGCCAGCAGCTTGGGGGGGTTGTTGACCGGGGAGCTGTTTTTT
CASSLGGLLTGELFF
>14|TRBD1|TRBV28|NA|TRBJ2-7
TGTGCCAGCAGTTTGTCGACAGGGTTGCACGAGCAGTACTTC
CASSLSTGLHEQYF
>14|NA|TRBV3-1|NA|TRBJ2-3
TGTGCCAGCAAGGTCGGGCTGAGCACAGATACGCAGTATTTT
CASKVGLSTDTQYF
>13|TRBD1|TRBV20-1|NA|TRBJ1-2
TGCAGTGCTCGAGGGGGCGGGAGCTATGGCTACACCTTC
CSARGGGSYGYTF
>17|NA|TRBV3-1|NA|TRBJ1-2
TGTGCCAGCAGCCAAGATTTAAGTCTGACAGTTAACTATGGCTACACCTTC
CASSQDLSLTVNYGYTF
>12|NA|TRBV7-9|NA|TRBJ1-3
TGTGCCAGCAAGGGTAGTGGAAACACCATATATTTT
CASKGSGNTIYF
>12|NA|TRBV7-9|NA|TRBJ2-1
TGTGCCAGCGAGGGACCTAACAATGAGCAGTTCTTC
CASEGPNNEQFF
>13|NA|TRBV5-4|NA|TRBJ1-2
TGTGCCAGCAGTGCCGATGGCCGGCGCGGCTACACCTTC
CASSADGRRGYTF
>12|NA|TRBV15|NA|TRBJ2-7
TGTGCCACCAGCAGAGGGGCCTACGAGCAGTACTTC
CATSRGAYEQYF
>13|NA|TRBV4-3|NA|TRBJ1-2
TGCGCCAGCAGCCAAGATTTATTCTATGGCTACACCTTC
CASSQDLFYGYTF
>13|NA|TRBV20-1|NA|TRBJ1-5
TGCAGTGCAAGTGCGGACAGTAATCAGCCCCAGCATTTT
CSASADSNQPQHF
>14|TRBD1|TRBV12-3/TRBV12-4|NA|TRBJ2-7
TGTGCCAGCAGTAGCGACAGGGGGCCCTACGAGCAGTACTTC
CASSSDRGPYEQYF
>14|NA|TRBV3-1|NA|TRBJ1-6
TGTGCCAGCAGCCAAGGCCAGATTAATTCACCCCTCCACTTT
CASSQGQINSPLHF
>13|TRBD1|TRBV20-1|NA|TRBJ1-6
TGCAGTGGATCGACAGGGCCAAATTCACCCCTCCACTTT
CSGSTGPNSPLHF
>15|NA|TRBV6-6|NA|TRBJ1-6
TGTGCCAGCAGCTCGGGAGAGGCCAGGTCTTCACCCCTCCACTTT
CASSSGEARSSPLHF
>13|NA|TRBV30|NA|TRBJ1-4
TGTGCCTGGAGTGTCGGGGCAGGGGAAAAACTGTTTTTT
CAWSVGAGEKLFF
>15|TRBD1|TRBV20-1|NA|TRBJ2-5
TGCAGTGCTAGAACCCCCGGGACAGGGAAGGAGACCCAGTACTTC
CSARTPGTGKETQYF
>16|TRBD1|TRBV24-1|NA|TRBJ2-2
TGTGCCACCAGCGAACCCGGGACAGGGTTTGCCGGGGAGCTGTTTTTT
CATSEPGTGFAGELFF
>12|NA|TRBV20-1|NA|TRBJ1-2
TGCAGTGCTAGGAACACGGACTATGGCTACACCTTC
CSARNTDYGYTF
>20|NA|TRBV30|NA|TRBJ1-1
TGTGCCTGGAGTCAGATCGGGACTCTAGTTAATATCGGCATGAACACTGAAGCTTTCTTT
CAWSQIGTLVNIGMNTEAFF
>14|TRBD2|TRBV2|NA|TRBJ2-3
TGTGCCAGCAGGGGACTAGCGTCAACAGATACGCAGTATTTT
CASRGLASTDTQYF
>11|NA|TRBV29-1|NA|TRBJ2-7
TGCAGCGTAACAGGGACTTACGAGCAGTACTTC
CSVTGTYEQYF
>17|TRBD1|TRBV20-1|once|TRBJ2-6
TGCAGTGCCCGAGCGCCAGGGGGTATAACTGGGGCCAACGTCCTGACTTTC
CSARAPGGITGANVLTF
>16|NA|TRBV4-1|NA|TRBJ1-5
TGCGCCAGCAGCCAAGTAGGTGAAGTCAGCAATCAGCCCCAGCATTTT
CASSQVGEVSNQPQHF
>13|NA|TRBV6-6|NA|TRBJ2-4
TGTGCCAGCACAGCGATGGCCAAAAACATTCAGTACTTC
CASTAMAKNIQYF
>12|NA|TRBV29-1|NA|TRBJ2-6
TGCAGCGTTGAAGCTGGGGCCAACGTCCTGACTTTC
CSVEAGANVLTF
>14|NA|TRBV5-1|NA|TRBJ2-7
TGCGCCAGCAGCTTGATCAGCGGCTCCTACGAGCAGTACTTC
CASSLISGSYEQYF
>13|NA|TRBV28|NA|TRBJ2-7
TGTGCCAGCAGGCGGCAGAGTACCTACGAGCAGTACTTC
CASRRQSTYEQYF
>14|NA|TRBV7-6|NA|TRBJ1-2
TGTGCCAGCAGCCAGACTGGGGGGGCCTATGGCTACACCTTC
CASSQTGGAYGYTF
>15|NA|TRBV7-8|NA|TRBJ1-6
TGTGCCAGCAGCTTACTGAACTCCTATAATTCACCCCTCCACTTT
CASSLLNSYNSPLHF
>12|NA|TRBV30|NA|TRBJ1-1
TGTGCCTGGAGTGGAATGAACACTGAAGCTTTCTTT
CAWSGMNTEAFF
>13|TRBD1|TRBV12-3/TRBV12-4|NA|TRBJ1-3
TGTGCCAGCAGTTGGGACAGGGGGGACACCATATATTTT
CASSWDRGDTIYF
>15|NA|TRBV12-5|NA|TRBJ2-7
TGTGCTAGTGGTTTGGTAGTAGGGGGGGACTACGAGCAGTACTTC
CASGLVVGGDYEQYF
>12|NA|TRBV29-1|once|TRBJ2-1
TGCAGCGTAGAGGCGGGATCCAATGAGCAGTTCTTC
CSVEAGSNEQFF
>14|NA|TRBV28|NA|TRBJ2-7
TGTGCCAGCGGGGGAGGGACAGGCTCCTACGAGCAGTACTTC
CASGGGTGSYEQYF
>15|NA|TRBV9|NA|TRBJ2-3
TGTGCCAGCAGCTCCCGTGTAGGGACCACAGATACGCAGTATTTT
CASSSRVGTTDTQYF
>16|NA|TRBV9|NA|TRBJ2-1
TGTGCCAGCAGCGCTGGAGGGGGGGCTGGATTGGGTGAGCAGTTCTTC
CASSAGGGAGLGEQFF
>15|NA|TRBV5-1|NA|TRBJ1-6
TGCGCCAGCAGCAGTGTCGGACGGGCCCATTCACCCCTCCACTTT
CASSSVGRAHSPLHF
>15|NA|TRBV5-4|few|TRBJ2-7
TGTGCCAGCAGCTTGGAGAGGGGACGATCCTACGAGCAGTACTTC
CASSLERGRSYEQYF
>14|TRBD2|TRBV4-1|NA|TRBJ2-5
TGCGCCAGCTCTGGGACTAGCGGACAAGAGACCCAGTACTTC
CASSGTSGQETQYF
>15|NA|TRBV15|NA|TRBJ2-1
TGTGCCACCAGCAGAGTGGGCCTAGCTGCCTATGAGCAGTTCTTC
CATSRVGLAAYEQFF
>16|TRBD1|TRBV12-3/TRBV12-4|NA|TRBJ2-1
TGTGCCAGCAGTCCACAGAGGACAGGGATCTACAATGAGCAGTTCTTC
CASSPQRTGIYNEQFF
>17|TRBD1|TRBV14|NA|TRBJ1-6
TGTGCCAGCAGCCAAGAACGGATACAGGGGTATAATTCACCCCTCCACTTT
CASSQERIQGYNSPLHF
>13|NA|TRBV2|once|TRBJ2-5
TGTGCCAGCAGTTCCGAGGGGTTAGAGACCCAGTACTTC
CASSSEGLETQYF
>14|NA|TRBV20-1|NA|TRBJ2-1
TGCAGTGCTAAGCGGGCCTACTCCTACAATGAGCAGTTCTTC
CSAKRAYSYNEQFF
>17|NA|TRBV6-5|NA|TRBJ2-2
TGTGCCAGCAGTTACGAACAGGGCCTCGCGAACACCGGGGAGCTGTTTTTT
CASSYEQGLANTGELFF
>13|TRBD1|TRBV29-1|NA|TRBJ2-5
TGCAGCGTTCCCGGACAGGCTCAAGAGACCCAGTACTTC
CSVPGQAQETQYF
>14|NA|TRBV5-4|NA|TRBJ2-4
TGTGCCAGTCACACCCACGGGGCCAAAAACATTCAGTACTTC
CASHTHGAKNIQYF
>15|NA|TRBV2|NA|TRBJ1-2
TGTGCCAGCAGTGAATGGGGCAATCCGAACTATGGCTACACCTTC
CASSEWGNPNYGYTF
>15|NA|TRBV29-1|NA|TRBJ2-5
TGCAGCGTTGACAAGGTGGGGTTTGGTCAAGAGACCCAGTACTTC
CSVDKVGFGQETQYF
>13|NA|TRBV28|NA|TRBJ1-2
TGTGCCAGCACAAACAATCGCGTGTATGGCTACACCTTC
CASTNNRVYGYTF